This T cell receptor (beta chain) was identified in a study of T cell changes during pregnancy in multiple sclerosis. CDR3 length: 13 residues. The germline gives CDR1 SGDLS, CDR2 YYNGEE. Trimming cost V 4 bases and J 1 base, with 5 bases left between them. TCRdb keeps only in-frame clones here, not all; method: immunoSEQ multiplex PCR. The sample consists of 40,000 to 60,000 clones, roughly nine tenths of them appearing once. Sequences were derived from CD8+ T cells from peripheral blood mononuclear cells, sampled after pregnancy. The chain employs TRBV9 and TRBJ2-2; D is ambiguous. The TCR originated in a female donor with multiple sclerosis, enrolled in a pregnancy study. CDR3 nucleotide sequence: TGTGCCAGCAGCACACAGAACACCGGGGAGCTGTTTTTT. As protein: CASSTQNTGELFF.